The sample holds many counts of the clone carrying this T cell receptor (beta chain). The antigen remains undetermined. The sample is drawn from a study of CD8 T cells in ankylosing spondylitis. Findings and limits, study-wide: Some of the motif variants had earlier been found in reactive arthritis patients' fluid and blood.

TCRdb reanalysed the 5' RACE reads using MiXCR and keeps one entry per CDR3 protein. The data contain some 95,000 distinct CDR3 sequences, roughly 9.6% of them seen just once; the ten biggest clones take up approximately 4.6%. Trimming cost V 4 bases and J 8 bases; bases outside gene matches: 12. There are 16 residues in the CDR3. CDR1 is LGHNA and CDR2 is YNFKEQ in the germline V gene. Input material: blood, either unsorted or a sorted T cell fraction (not recorded which). The sequence derives from a male donor with ankylosing spondylitis or in good health (not recorded which). The J gene is TRBJ2-1, the V gene TRBV4-2; 9 positions agree with TRBD1. The CDR3 reads CASSREPGTGIDEQFF. DNA for the CDR3: TGTGCCAGCAGCCGCGAGCCCGGGACAGGGATCGATGAGCAGTTCTTC.